Presented here are 30 T cell receptor beta chains from one specimen sequenced in a study of T cells in localized non-small cell lung cancer. Profiling relied on immunoSEQ multiplex PCR, and the TCRdb table lists in-frame clones only, not all of them. The sample lists tens of thousands of clones, around 80% occurring once. Sequencing used peripheral blood, obtained before any cancer treatment. The receptor source for this set is a male donor aged 60 or over with stage III squamous cell lung carcinoma.

This sequence joins TRBV7-7 and TRBJ2-5, with 7 bases matching TRBD2. Germline-derived CDR1 and CDR2 are SSHAT and FNYEAQ (reference sequence). The CDR3 is 14 residues long. With V trimmed by 1 base and J by 4 bases, 3 bases remained unmatched. In nucleotides, the CDR3 is TGTGCCAGCAGCTTAGGTGGGGAGGGAGAGACCCAGTACTTC. The encoded protein is CASSLGGEGETQYF.

J is TRBJ1-1 and V is TRBV19; D is ambiguous. CDR1 and CDR2 from the germline V gene are LNHDA and SQIVND (reference sequence). The CDR3 extends over 13 amino acids. With 10 bases removed from V and 7 bases from J, the gap between germline ends came to 19 bases. CDR3 protein: CATSRSISHEAFF. The CDR3 DNA reads as TGTGCCACGTCCCGGAGCATCAGCCATGAAGCTTTCTTT.

This clone was found a few times. The chain combines TRBV6-6 with TRBJ1-5; possibly TRBD1 for D (5 bases). This CDR3 has 13 residues. The V end lost 6 bases, the J end lost 3 bases, and 9 bases lay between the germline ends. Germline V lookup: CDR1 MNHNY, CDR2 SVGAGI (reference sequence). The CDR3 sequence is CASSRAYNQPQHF. CDR3 nucleotides: TGTGCCAGCAGCAGGGCCTACAATCAGCCCCAGCATTTT.

The rearrangement joins TRBV7-9 to TRBJ1-4, with TRBD1 identical over 9 bases. CDR3 length: 16 amino acids. With 7 bases clipped from V and 7 bases from J, the junction kept 13 bases outside the gene matches. CDR1 is SEHNR and CDR2 is FQNEAQ in the germline V gene (reference sequence). CDR3 loop: CASTPSPGQGPEKLFF. In DNA form, the CDR3 reads TGTGCCAGCACCCCTTCCCCGGGACAGGGTCCTGAAAAACTGTTTTTT. Using reference TRBV7-9 and TRBJ1-4 for the parts outside the CDR3, the full variable domain is DTGVSQNPRHKITKRGQNVTFRCDPISEHNRLYWYRQTLGQGPEFLTYFQNEAQLEKSRLLSDRFSAERPKGSFSTLEIQRTEQGDSAMYLCASTPSPGQGPEKLFFGSGTQLSVL.

This chain uses TRBV19 with TRBJ2-7; 7 bases line up with TRBD1. Germline CDR1 is LNHDA and CDR2 is SQIVND (reference sequence). V lost 6 bases to trimming and J lost 3 bases; unmatched junction nucleotides: 5. The CDR3 sequence is 13 residues long. The CDR3 region has the DNA TGTGCCAGTAGCAGACAGGGTTTCTACGAGCAGTACTTC. Translating it yields CASSRQGFYEQYF.

The chain recombines TRBV7-2 with TRBJ2-3, with D unclear. The length of the CDR3 is 13 residues. Trimming stripped 2 bases from V and 6 bases from J, with 9 bases between. Germline V gene sequence: CDR1 SGHTA, CDR2 FQGNSA. The CDR3 DNA is TGTGCCAGCAGCTTAACCCATGGGGATACGCAGTATTTT. Amino acids: CASSLTHGDTQYF.

This clone occurred once. The rearrangement uses TRBV6-1 and TRBJ2-3; maybe TRBD2 (6 bases). This CDR3 comprises 14 residues. V was trimmed by 7 bases and J by 4 bases, leaving 15 bases between them. Germline V lookup: CDR1 MNHNS, CDR2 SASEGT. CDR3 sequence (DNA): TGTGCCAGCAAGGGCGGAGGGGCGTCAGATACGCAGTATTTT. Translated: CASKGGGASDTQYF.

The rearrangement uses TRBV7-2 and TRBJ1-1; 7 bases agree with TRBD1. Germline V lookup: CDR1 SGHTA, CDR2 FQGNSA. The trim removed 5 bases at V and 3 bases at J, leaving 9 bases unmatched. This CDR3 contains 15 residues. The CDR3 spells CASSPQQGRDTEAFF. CDR3 nucleotide sequence: TGTGCCAGCAGCCCCCAACAGGGGAGGGACACTGAAGCTTTCTTT.

The chain links TRBV7-2 to TRBJ2-3; D ambiguous. Germline values: CDR1 SGHTA, CDR2 FQGNSA. The length of the CDR3 is 15 residues. V lost 5 bases, J lost 2 bases, and 14 bases lay in between. CDR3 residues: CASSLVVSNTDTQYF. CDR3 DNA sequence: TGTGCCAGCAGCCTAGTTGTGAGTAACACAGATACGCAGTATTTT.

The rearrangement joins TRBV7-9 to TRBJ2-1; 11 nucleotides agree with TRBD2. Germline CDR1 is SEHNR and CDR2 is FQNEAQ (reference sequence). CDR3 length equals 15 residues. V dropped 1 base and J dropped 10; count of bases not matched to a gene: 6. The CDR3: CASSLVSLAGGEQFF. The CDR3 coding sequence is TGTGCCAGCAGCTTAGTTAGCCTAGCGGGAGGAGAGCAGTTCTTC.

The chain has TRBV15 and TRBJ1-5; a weak D match, TRBD1 (5 bases). The CDR3 has 18 amino acids. Germline-derived CDR1 and CDR2 are LNHNV and YYDKDF (reference sequence). The V end lost 5 bases, the J end lost 4 bases, and 24 bases lay between the germline ends. The CDR3 region is CATSGGSGEERWNQPQHF. CDR3 DNA sequence: TGTGCCACCAGCGGGGGTTCTGGGGAGGAGAGATGGAATCAGCCCCAGCATTTT.

The J gene is TRBJ1-3, the V gene TRBV4-1, with 7 positions matching TRBD1. CDR1 MGHRA and CDR2 YSYEKL come from the germline V gene. This CDR3 has 14 residues. V trimming: 6 bases; J trimming: 3 bases; junction bases outside the gene matches: 5. The CDR3 protein is CASRRDRDGNTIYF. In DNA, the CDR3 is TGCGCCAGCAGGAGAGACAGGGATGGAAACACCATATATTTT.

The V and J genes are TRBV20-1 and TRBJ2-2; the D is unclear. Per germline, CDR1 DFQATT and CDR2 SNEGSKA (reference sequence). This CDR3 spans 11 amino acids. V was shortened by 6 bases and J by 4 bases, with 6 bases between the two germline ends. The CDR3 loop reads CSAPGTGELFF. Here the CDR3 DNA reads TGCAGTGCACCGGGCACCGGGGAGCTGTTTTTT.

The chain couples TRBV27 to TRBJ1-2; 7 bases match TRBD1. The germline gives CDR1 MNHEY, CDR2 SMNVEV (reference sequence). This CDR3 region has 17 residues. Trimming removed 4 bases from V and 4 bases from J; junction bases left unmatched: 15. CDR3 in DNA: TGTGCCAGCAGTTCCGGACAGGTCCGGTCCCGATTCTATGGCTACACCTTC. This sequence encodes CASSSGQVRSRFYGYTF.

This clone was detected once. The chain employs TRBV7-9 and TRBJ2-6; no clear D gene. V was pared by 7 bases and J by 2 bases, with 15 bases between. The CDR3 has 16 amino acids. CDR1 is SEHNR, CDR2 FQNEAQ, per germline (reference sequence). In DNA, the CDR3 is TGTGCCAGCACTAACCAATACGTGACTGGGGCCAACGTCCTGACTTTC. Translating it yields CASTNQYVTGANVLTF.

This rearrangement joins TRBV7-2 to TRBJ2-7; D may be TRBD1 or TRBD2 (5 bases each). The CDR3 totals 16 residues. Germline loops: CDR1 SGHTA, CDR2 FQGNSA. The germline V and J ends were trimmed by 4 bases and 6 bases, with 22 bases remaining between them. The CDR3, as DNA: TGTGCCAGCAGCTCCCACCCGGAGTCCCCGGGGCGCGAGCAGTACTTC. Translated: CASSSHPESPGREQYF. Combining the CDR3 with reference TRBV7-2 and TRBJ2-7 gives the whole variable domain GAGVSQSPSNKVTEKGKDVELRCDPISGHTALYWYRQSLGQGLEFLIYFQGNSAPDKSGLPSDRFSAERTGGSVSTLTIQRTQQEDSAVYLCASSSHPESPGREQYFGPGTRLTVT.

The J gene is TRBJ1-5, the V gene TRBV28, with unresolved D. Between the trimmed V and J ends, which lost 4 bases and 4 bases, there was a span of 5 bases. The CDR3 covers 12 residues. Germline V lookup: CDR1 MDHEN, CDR2 SYDVKM. CDR3 sequence: CASSSKNQPQHF. CDR3 DNA: TGTGCCAGCAGTTCCAAAAATCAGCCCCAGCATTTT.

This rearrangement joins TRBV28 to TRBJ2-3; D is tentatively TRBD1 or TRBD2 (7 bases each). This CDR3 region has 15 residues. The V gene lost 7 bases and the J gene lost 4 bases, with 18 bases spanning the gap. Per germline, CDR1 MDHEN and CDR2 SYDVKM. This CDR3 is CASTAGGGFSDTQYF. CDR3 nucleotide sequence: TGTGCCAGCACCGCAGGGGGGGGTTTTTCAGATACGCAGTATTTT.

The chain carries TRBV19 and TRBJ1-5; D gene unclear. V gave up 8 bases and J gave up 0 bases, with 14 bases separating them. The CDR3 covers 15 residues. The germline V gene has CDR1 LNHDA and CDR2 SQIVND (reference sequence). The CDR3 DNA reads TGTGCCAGTCTACACTCTGGGAGTAGCAATCAGCCCCAGCATTTT. Protein sequence: CASLHSGSSNQPQHF.

This sequence joins TRBV7-2 and TRBJ2-3; either TRBD1 or TRBD2 may fit D (5 bases each). The CDR3 is made up of 16 amino acids. V lost 1 base and J lost 5, with 16 bases in between. Germline V gives CDR1 SGHTA, CDR2 FQGNSA. CDR3 in amino acids: CASSLVGDAGKDTQYF. The CDR3 region has the DNA TGTGCCAGCAGCTTAGTAGGGGACGCCGGCAAAGATACGCAGTATTTT.

The chain uses TRBV6-1 and TRBJ2-4; weak D call: TRBD1 (6 bases). This CDR3 has 16 residues. CDR1 and CDR2 (germline): MNHNS, SASEGT. The ends were cut back, 4 bases at V and 0 bases at J, with 13 bases in the middle. CDR3 sequence: CASSAPGHLAKNIQYF. In DNA, the CDR3 is TGTGCCAGCAGTGCTCCGGGACACTTAGCCAAAAACATTCAGTACTTC.

This chain links TRBV19 with TRBJ1-6, with a weak D call TRBD1 (6 bases). Per the germline V gene, CDR1 is LNHDA and CDR2 is SQIVND (reference sequence). The CDR3 totals 14 residues. V was clipped by 4 bases and J by 8 bases, with 12 bases between them. CDR3 region: CASSKGGLDSPLHF. CDR3 nucleotide sequence: TGTGCCAGTAGTAAAGGGGGTTTGGATTCACCCCTCCACTTT.

This rearrangement joins TRBV28 to TRBJ2-2, with a possible D match to TRBD1 (5 bases). Germline loops: CDR1 MDHEN, CDR2 SYDVKM. This CDR3 contains 14 residues. Trimming stripped 4 bases from V and 5 bases from J, with 11 bases between. The DNA of the CDR3 is TGTGCCAGCAGTTACCCAGGGCCAACCGGGGAGCTGTTTTTT. It codes for CASSYPGPTGELFF.

The rearrangement joins TRBV7-9 to TRBJ2-3; 10 bases line up with TRBD2. The CDR3 loop spans 15 amino acids. Germline assignment: CDR1 SEHNR and CDR2 FQNEAQ (reference sequence). The J segment lost 4 bases and the V segment lost 2 bases, leaving 3 bases of the junction unmatched. The CDR3: CASSLSGGVSDTQYF. In nucleotides, the CDR3 is TGTGCCAGCAGCTTAAGCGGGGGGGTTTCAGATACGCAGTATTTT.

This sequence joins TRBV9 and TRBJ2-1; 8 positions agree with TRBD1. The J segment lost 0 bases and the V segment lost 3 bases, leaving 11 bases of the junction unmatched. Germline loops: CDR1 SGDLS, CDR2 YYNGEE. The CDR3 sequence is 18 residues long. The CDR3: CASSAGSWTGSSYNEQFF. The CDR3 DNA is TGTGCCAGCAGCGCCGGATCTTGGACAGGGAGCTCCTACAATGAGCAGTTCTTC. Variable domain in full (rest from reference TRBV9 and TRBJ2-1): DSGVTQTPKHLITATGQRVTLRCSPRSGDLSVYWYQQSLDQGLQFLIQYYNGEERAKGNILERFSAQQFPDLHSELNLSSLELGDSALYFCASSAGSWTGSSYNEQFFGPGTRLTVL.

A single count supports this clone. This chain joins TRBV7-2 and TRBJ1-5; the D is unclear. Trimming removed 1 base from V and 3 bases from J, with 7 bases in between. The CDR3 spans 14 residues. Germline V gives CDR1 SGHTA, CDR2 FQGNSA. CDR3 nucleotides: TGTGCCAGCAGCTTAGGCCCAGACAATCAGCCCCAGCATTTT. Translation gives CASSLGPDNQPQHF.

The chain joins TRBV6-5 to TRBJ1-2, with D tentatively TRBD1 (5 bases). The V and J ends lost 2 bases and 1 base respectively, with 14 bases between them. Germline V gives CDR1 MNHEY, CDR2 SVGAGI. The CDR3 sequence is 16 residues long. The CDR3 DNA reads TGTGCCAGCAGTTACGAAAACGGGGGTTATAACTATGGCTACACCTTC. Amino acid sequence: CASSYENGGYNYGYTF.

This chain joins TRBV4-3 and TRBJ2-4; TRBD1 is a possible D gene (5 bases). Trimming shortened V by 1 base and J by 5 bases, and 9 bases separated the two germline ends. This CDR3 contains 14 residues. Per the germline V gene, CDR1 is LGHNA and CDR2 is YSLEER. CDR3 nucleotides: TGCGCCAGCAGCCAAGCACAGGACGAAAACATTCAGTACTTC. This gives the protein CASSQAQDENIQYF.

The CDR3 spells CASSDWASGGAAGANVLTF. The CDR3, as DNA: TGCGCCAGCAGTGATTGGGCTAGCGGGGGGGCCGCTGGGGCCAACGTCCTGACTTTC. The chain links TRBV10-2 to TRBJ2-6; TRBD2 matches 12 bases. Trimming removed 3 bases from V and 2 bases from J; junction bases left unmatched: 8. Germline CDR1 WSHSY, CDR2 SAAADI. This CDR3 has 19 amino acids.

J is TRBJ2-1 and V is TRBV2, with 9 bases identical to TRBD2. This CDR3 comprises 18 residues. The V gene end was trimmed by 1 base and the J gene end by 2 bases; junction bases not matched to a gene: 9. Germline CDR1 is SNHLY and CDR2 is FYNNEI. As DNA, the CDR3 is TGTGCCAGCAGTGAAGTGGGTGGTGGGACTAGCCCCTACAATGAGCAGTTCTTC. Amino acids: CASSEVGGGTSPYNEQFF.